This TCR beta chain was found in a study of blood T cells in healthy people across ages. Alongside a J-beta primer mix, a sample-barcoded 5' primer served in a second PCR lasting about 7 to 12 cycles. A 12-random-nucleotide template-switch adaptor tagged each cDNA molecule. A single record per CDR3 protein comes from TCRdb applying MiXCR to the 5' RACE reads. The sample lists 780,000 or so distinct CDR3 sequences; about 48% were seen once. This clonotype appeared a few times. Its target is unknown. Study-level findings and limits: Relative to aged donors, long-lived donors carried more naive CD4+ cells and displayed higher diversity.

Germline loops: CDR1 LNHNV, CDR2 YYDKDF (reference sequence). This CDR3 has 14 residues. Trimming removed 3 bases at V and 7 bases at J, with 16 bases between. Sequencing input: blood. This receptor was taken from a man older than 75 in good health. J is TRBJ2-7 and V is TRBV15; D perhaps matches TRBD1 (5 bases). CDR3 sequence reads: CATSRLGLLAEQYF. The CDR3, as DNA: TGTGCCACCAGCAGGCTGGGGCTGCTTGCTGAGCAGTACTTC.